This T cell receptor beta chain was sequenced during a study of T cell clonotyping in hematopoietic cell transplantation. The time point here: recipient sample about 28 days before transplant, after cytoreduction. Method: immunoSEQ multiplex PCR; TCRdb's copy keeps in-frame clones and lacks some. The sample includes roughly 44,000 clones, 85% of them seen just once. This CDR3 is built from 14 residues. V shed 6 bases and J shed 2 bases, with 14 bases lying between them. Per the germline V gene, CDR1 is MDHEN and CDR2 is SYDVKM. The sequenced sample was peripheral blood mononuclear cells, obtained before stem cell transplant. The rearrangement joins TRBV28 to TRBJ2-7, with no clear D. This sequence was found in a man between 60 and 75 years old with acute myeloid leukemia. Some clones in this sample may be carry-over from other donors' samples. The CDR3 loop is CASRNSITAYEQYF. CDR3 bases: TGTGCCAGCAGAAATTCGATCACAGCCTACGAGCAGTACTTC.